These T cell receptor beta chains were read from a single sample in a study of Tregs in tolerant kidney transplant recipients. TCRdb's copy holds only in-frame clones and misses some; the assay was immunoSEQ multiplex PCR. The profile shows about 87,000 clones, roughly 93% of them singletons. Specimen: CD4+ T cells from blood, collected before the transplant. Receptors originate from a human donor who received a combined kidney and bone marrow transplant. The CDR3 runs from the conserved cysteine through the conserved F or W. A D gene is named only where the DNA matches it firmly. Some rows mark clone size as missing; the rest say once, few, many or name a class of expanded clone.

D gene,clone size,CDR3 length,V gene,J gene,CDR3 DNA,CDR3 protein
-,-,12,TRBV30,TRBJ2-7,TGTGCCTGGAGTCCTGGAGTCTACGAGCAGTACTTC,CAWSPGVYEQYF
TRBD2,once,13,TRBV18,TRBJ2-1,TGTGCCAGCTCACCAGGACTAGCGGGTGAGCAGTTCTTC,CASSPGLAGEQFF
-,once,12,TRBV7-3,TRBJ2-5,TGTGCCAGCAGCTTAACTAGAGAGACCCAGTACTTC,CASSLTRETQYF
-,-,15,TRBV28,TRBJ2-1,TGTGCCAGCGCCGGGACTGGGGGATCCTACAATGAGCAGTTCTTC,CASAGTGGSYNEQFF
TRBD1,once,17,TRBV5-8,TRBJ1-2,TGTGCCAGCAGCTACCTCACGATGATACAGGGGTCCTATGGCTACACCTTC,CASSYLTMIQGSYGYTF
TRBD2,-,18,TRBV9,TRBJ2-2,TGTGCCAGCAGCCCCCATTTCGGACTAGCGGGGAGAACCGGGGAGCTGTTTTTT,CASSPHFGLAGRTGELFF
-,-,13,TRBV30,TRBJ1-1,TGTGCCTGGAGTAAAGGGGCGAACACTGAAGCTTTCTTT,CAWSKGANTEAFF
-,-,12,TRBV29-1,TRBJ2-1,TGCAGCGTTGACGAGGGTAACAATGAGCAGTTCTTC,CSVDEGNNEQFF
TRBD2,-,16,TRBV4-3,TRBJ2-3,TGCGCCAGCAGCCAAGAGGCGGGAGGGTACGCAGATACGCAGTATTTT,CASSQEAGGYADTQYF
-,-,14,TRBV18,TRBJ1-5,TGTGCCAGCTCCCCTGACACGGTCAATCAGCCCCAGCATTTT,CASSPDTVNQPQHF
-,-,13,TRBV30,TRBJ1-5,TGTGCCCTTAGGGCAGGGGGCAATCAGCCCCAGCATTTT,CALRAGGNQPQHF
TRBD1,-,17,TRBV7-2,TRBJ2-7,TGTGCCAGCAGCTCGCGTACGCGGACAGGTCTCTCCTACGAGCAGTACTTC,CASSSRTRTGLSYEQYF
TRBD2,-,13,TRBV11-2,TRBJ2-1,TGTGCCAGCAAAAATAGCGGGAGTCCGTACCAGTTCTTC,CASKNSGSPYQFF
TRBD2,-,15,TRBV18,TRBJ2-7,TGTGCCAGCTCCTGGGAGGCGGGAGGGAAAGACGAGCAGTACTTC,CASSWEAGGKDEQYF
-,-,15,TRBV10-3,TRBJ1-1,TGTGCCACCGTGCAACATCGGGAGACCAACACTGAAGCTTTCTTT,CATVQHRETNTEAFF
-,-,13,TRBV9,TRBJ2-3,TGTGCCAGCAGCCTCAGGGGCACAGATACGCAGTATTTT,CASSLRGTDTQYF
-,-,15,TRBV2,TRBJ1-5,TGTGCCAGCAGCGCCCCCGGACAGACCAATCAGCCCCAGCATTTT,CASSAPGQTNQPQHF
TRBD1,-,17,TRBV7-2,TRBJ1-3,TGTGCCAGCAGCAACCCGGGACAGGGAACTTCTGGAAACACCATATATTTT,CASSNPGQGTSGNTIYF
TRBD1,-,15,TRBV7-2,TRBJ2-5,TGTGCCAGCAGCGCCCAGTGGGACAGCCAAGAGACCCAGTACTTC,CASSAQWDSQETQYF
TRBD1,-,16,TRBV7-9,TRBJ1-1,TGTGCCAGCAGCCCCCGGGACAGGACGAGGGGGGCTGAAGCTTTCTTT,CASSPRDRTRGAEAFF
-,-,14,TRBV5-1,TRBJ2-1,TGCGCCAGCAGCTTGTTTTACGTCGGCAATGAGCAGTTCTTC,CASSLFYVGNEQFF
TRBD1,-,14,TRBV5-1,TRBJ1-4,TGCGCCAGCAGCCCCGGGACAGGGCATGAAAAACTGTTTTTT,CASSPGTGHEKLFF
-,-,16,TRBV5-4,TRBJ2-1,TGTGCCAGCAGCCGGGTGCGAGGGAGCACCTACAATGAGCAGTTCTTC,CASSRVRGSTYNEQFF
-,-,16,TRBV30,TRBJ1-4,TGTGCCTGGAGTGTACTTCTTCGGACTGAGAATGAAAAACTGTTTTTT,CAWSVLLRTENEKLFF
-,-,13,TRBV18,TRBJ1-1,TGTGCCAGCTCACCGGCAGGGAACACTGAAGCTTTCTTT,CASSPAGNTEAFF
TRBD2,-,18,TRBV2,TRBJ2-3,TGTGCCAGCAGTGAAGAGGGAGTAGCGGGGGATAGCACAGATACGCAGTATTTT,CASSEEGVAGDSTDTQYF
TRBD2,-,16,TRBV4-3,TRBJ2-1,TGCGCCAGCGCTGAAATAGCGGGCAGCTCCTACAATGAGCAGTTCTTC,CASAEIAGSSYNEQFF
TRBD2,-,14,TRBV2,TRBJ2-7,TGTGCCAGCAGTGCAAATAGCGGGAGATACGAGCAGTACTTC,CASSANSGRYEQYF
TRBD2,-,15,TRBV7-9,TRBJ2-5,TGTGCCAGCAGCTCCGGACTAGTCTACCAAGAGACCCAGTACTTC,CASSSGLVYQETQYF
-,-,14,TRBV5-4,TRBJ2-5,TGTGCCAGCAGCTTGGGAGGAGGGCGAGAGACCCAGTACTTC,CASSLGGGRETQYF
TRBD2,-,17,TRBV4-1,TRBJ2-3,TGCGCCAGCAGCCAAGCAGAAGCGGGGGGGCCCGGAGATACGCAGTATTTT,CASSQAEAGGPGDTQYF
TRBD2,-,16,TRBV9,TRBJ2-3,TGTGCCAGCAGCCCCGGATCAGCGGGGGGCACAGATACGCAGTATTTT,CASSPGSAGGTDTQYF
-,-,13,TRBV14,TRBJ2-7,TGTGCCAGCAGCCAAGAACCGGTCTCCGAGCAGTACTTC,CASSQEPVSEQYF
-,-,11,TRBV7-9,TRBJ2-1,TGTGCCAGCAGCGCAGTAGCGGAGCAGTTCTTC,CASSAVAEQFF
-,once,15,TRBV7-2,TRBJ2-5,TGTGCCAGCAGCTCTGGGGACAATTACCAAGAGACCCAGTACTTC,CASSSGDNYQETQYF
-,-,15,TRBV18,TRBJ1-2,TGTGCCAGCTCAGTAGACAGCGAAACTAACTATGGCTACACCTTC,CASSVDSETNYGYTF